Listed here are 30 T cell receptor beta chains from one sample, sequenced in a study of blood T cell repertoires in COVID-19. Only in-frame clones appear in the TCRdb table, and some are missing; sequencing was by immunoSEQ multiplex PCR. The sample yields over 130,000 clones, 65% to 85% seen once. The specimen was peripheral blood. Source of these receptors: a woman aged 55-69 years with acute or convalescent COVID-19.

The count of this clone is one. The gene calls are TRBV24-1 and TRBJ2-3; tentatively, D is TRBD2 (6 bases). The CDR3 covers 13 residues. V was shortened by 3 bases and J by 6 bases, with 9 bases between the two germline ends. CDR1 is KGHDR and CDR2 is SFDVKD in the germline V gene. CDR3 sequence (DNA): TGTGCCACCAGTGATCCGGGACTGGATACGCAGTATTTT. Amino acids: CATSDPGLDTQYF.

This chain joins TRBV16 and TRBJ1-1, with 11 bases fitting TRBD1. CDR3 length: 14 residues. Germline CDR1 reads KGHSY; CDR2 reads FQNENV. J gave up 3 bases and V 4 bases, and 1 base lay outside the gene matches. CDR3 nucleotide sequence: TGTGCCAGCAGCCCGGGACAGGGGGACACTGAAGCTTTCTTT. It is translated as CASSPGQGDTEAFF.

This rearrangement joins TRBV6-5 to TRBJ1-2; perhaps TRBD1 as D (6 bases). The CDR3 runs to 12 residues. The germline CDR1 and CDR2 sequences are MNHEY and SVGAGI. Deletions cut 6 bases from V and 3 bases from J, with 8 bases between. The CDR3 DNA follows: TGTGCCAGCAGCCCAGGGGACTATGGCTACACCTTC. It encodes CASSPGDYGYTF.

V is TRBV5-6 and J is TRBJ1-5, with a possible D match to TRBD1 (5 bases). CDR3 length: 14 residues. V lost 1 base and J lost 7, with 12 bases in between. CDR1 SGHDT and CDR2 YYEEEE come from the germline V gene. For the CDR3, the DNA is TGTGCCAGCAGCTTGTTTACAGGTGGGCAGCCCCAGCATTTT. Encoded protein: CASSLFTGGQPQHF.

V usage is TRBV6-1 and J usage is TRBJ2-1, with TRBD2 identical over 7 bases. CDR1 is MNHNS, CDR2 SASEGT, per germline. This CDR3 comprises 16 residues. Trimming cost V 3 bases and J 4 bases; bases outside gene matches: 9. CDR3 DNA sequence: TGTGCCAGCAGTGAGGGCGGGAGAGGATTGTACAATGAGCAGTTCTTC. As protein: CASSEGGRGLYNEQFF.

The chain uses TRBV11-2 and TRBJ2-2, with TRBD2 matching over 13 bases. The length of the CDR3 is 17 residues. V trimming: 5 bases; J trimming: 6 bases; junction bases outside the gene matches: 9. Germline V gene lookup returns CDR1 SGHAT and CDR2 FQNNGV. The CDR3 DNA is TGTGCCAGCAGCCCCTTGGGACTAGCGGGACCTCCCGGGGAGCTGTTTTTT. Translating gives CASSPLGLAGPPGELFF.

The chain has TRBV7-3 and TRBJ1-1; a possible D gene is TRBD1 (5 bases). CDR3 length equals 15 residues. The germline gives CDR1 SGHTA, CDR2 FQGTGA. V was trimmed by 1 base and J by 10 bases, leaving 19 bases between them. DNA for the CDR3: TGTGCCAGCAGCTTAAGTCCAGGGCCCTCCCGATCAGCTTTCTTT. As protein: CASSLSPGPSRSAFF.

Regarding this clone: Its ends do not fully match the called genes, so a read error is possible. This chain joins TRBV6-1 and TRBJ2-7; the match to TRBD1 covers 7 bases. Germline V gives CDR1 MNHNS, CDR2 SASEGT. The CDR3 has 13 residues. The CDR3: CASSEAIDRVVGF. The DNA for the CDR3 is TGTGCCAGCAGTGAAGCGATCGACAGGGTAGTAGGCTTC.

This clone appeared a few times. V and J are TRBV19 and TRBJ2-7, with D perhaps TRBD2 (5 bases). Trimming took 5 bases from V and 4 from J, leaving 18 bases between them. Germline CDR1 reads LNHDA; CDR2 reads SQIVND (reference sequence). The CDR3 sequence is 15 residues long. This chain's CDR3 is CASSLPGRPRYEQYF. CDR3 DNA: TGTGCCAGTAGTCTCCCGGGAAGGCCACGATACGAGCAGTACTTC.

The chain is built from TRBV28 and TRBJ2-7; 8 bases align to TRBD2. The ends lost 3 bases at V and 6 bases at J; junction bases unmatched: 7. There are 14 residues in the CDR3. Germline V CDR1 and CDR2: MDHEN, SYDVKM. CDR3 residues: CASSFLSGMGEQYF. CDR3 nucleotides: TGTGCCAGCAGTTTCCTTAGCGGGATGGGCGAGCAGTACTTC.

This clone was picked up one time. The V gene is TRBV28, the J gene TRBJ2-5; D remains ambiguous. The V gene lost 8 bases and the J gene lost 2 bases, with 15 bases spanning the gap. CDR1 and CDR2 (germline): MDHEN, SYDVKM. The CDR3 sequence is 14 residues long. The CDR3 nucleotides read TGTGCCAGCTCGTCCCCAGCGAGACAAGAGACCCAGTACTTC. Its protein product is CASSSPARQETQYF.

This clone was detected a few times. V and J are TRBV20-1 and TRBJ2-7, with unresolved D. The CDR3 contains 14 residues. Germline assignment: CDR1 DFQATT and CDR2 SNEGSKA (reference sequence). The ends were cut back, 3 bases at V and 0 bases at J, with 12 bases in the middle. The CDR3: CSASRLGLSYEQYF. As DNA, the CDR3 is TGCAGTGCTAGTCGGCTAGGCCTCTCCTACGAGCAGTACTTC.

The chain is built from TRBV28 and TRBJ2-1; 7 positions match TRBD1. This CDR3 is built from 15 residues. The V segment lost 9 bases and the J segment 3 bases; nucleotides outside the gene matches: 11. CDR1 is MDHEN, CDR2 SYDVKM, per germline. The CDR3 sequence is CASQPSDRFYNEQFF. The CDR3 DNA reads as TGTGCCAGTCAACCCTCGGACAGGTTCTACAATGAGCAGTTCTTC.

This chain joins TRBV10-1 and TRBJ1-2; D gene uncertain. Trimming stripped 9 bases from V and 4 bases from J, with 9 bases between. The CDR3 consists of 11 residues. CDR1 is WNHNN and CDR2 is SYGVQD in the germline V gene (reference sequence). CDR3 nucleotide sequence: TGCGCCAGTTTTAGTACCTATGGCTACACCTTC. Its translation: CASFSTYGYTF.

The CDR3 nucleotides read TGTGCCAGTAGTCCACGGACAGGGGGGTCAACTAATGAAAAACTGTTTTTT. Translating it yields CASSPRTGGSTNEKLFF. The chain is built from TRBV19 and TRBJ1-4, with 10 bases that match TRBD1. The CDR3 is made up of 17 amino acids. The V gene end was trimmed by 5 bases and the J gene end by 0 bases; junction bases not matched to a gene: 6. CDR1 is LNHDA and CDR2 is SQIVND in the germline V gene (reference sequence).

The V and J genes are TRBV10-3 and TRBJ1-1; 7 positions match TRBD1. Trimming cost V 4 bases and J 3 bases; bases outside gene matches: 5. The germline V gene has CDR1 ENHRY and CDR2 SYGVKD. This CDR3 comprises 14 residues. The CDR3 coding sequence is TGTGCCATCAGTGGACAGGGACCCGACACTGAAGCTTTCTTT. Translated: CAISGQGPDTEAFF.

This chain links TRBV12-3 or TRBV12-4 with TRBJ1-2; D gene unclear. V was cut by 4 bases and J by 4 bases, with 10 bases left in between. The CDR3 covers 13 residues. CDR3 bases: TGTGCCAGCAGTTACCAGACTGTCTATGGCTACACCTTC. Translated: CASSYQTVYGYTF.

The rearrangement links TRBV11-3 to TRBJ1-1; no clear D gene. This CDR3 contains 12 residues. V lost 0 bases and J 5 bases, leaving 4 bases between the germline ends. The germline V gene encodes CDR1 SGHNT and CDR2 YENEEA. CDR3 residues: CASSLDRTEAFF. The DNA of the CDR3 is TGTGCCAGCAGCTTAGACAGGACTGAAGCTTTCTTT. Combining the CDR3 with reference TRBV11-3 and TRBJ1-1 gives the whole variable domain EAGVVQSPRYKIIEKKQPVAFWCNPISGHNTLYWYLQNLGQGPELLIRYENEEAVDDSQLPKDRFSAERLKGVDSTLKIQPAELGDSAVYLCASSLDRTEAFFGQGTRLTVV.

The rearrangement links TRBV7-6 to TRBJ2-1, with 11 nucleotides matching TRBD2. CDR1 SGHVS and CDR2 FNYEAQ come from the germline V gene. J lost 7 bases, V lost 1 base, and 3 bases had no gene match. This CDR3 has 15 amino acids. The DNA for the CDR3 is TGTGCCAGCAGCTTAGGTACTAGCGGGAGTAATGAGCAGTTCTTC. Protein product: CASSLGTSGSNEQFF.

The J gene is TRBJ2-2, the V gene TRBV28; D might be TRBD2 (7 bases). Germline V gives CDR1 MDHEN, CDR2 SYDVKM. The CDR3 loop spans 15 amino acids. Trimming removed 2 bases at V and 7 bases at J, with 14 bases between. The CDR3 reads CASSLGGAQYGELFF. The CDR3 nucleotides are TGTGCCAGCAGTTTAGGGGGGGCGCAATACGGGGAGCTGTTTTTT.

The rearrangement uses TRBV5-1 and TRBJ2-3, with 7 bases matching TRBD1. This CDR3 is 17 amino acids long. The ends lost 0 bases at V and 0 bases at J; junction bases unmatched: 7. Germline V gives CDR1 SGHRS, CDR2 YFSETQ. DNA of the CDR3: TGCGCCAGCAGCTTGGCAAGGGACAGCGACAGCACAGATACGCAGTATTTT. This gives the protein CASSLARDSDSTDTQYF.

The chain recombines TRBV24-1 with TRBJ2-6; no clear D. Germline values: CDR1 KGHDR, CDR2 SFDVKD. V lost 3 bases and J lost 1, with 9 bases in between. This CDR3 is 16 amino acids long. The CDR3 nucleotides are TGTGCCACCAGTGATCCCCGCGGTTCTGGGGCCAACGTCCTGACTTTC. This encodes CATSDPRGSGANVLTF.

V gene TRBV6-2 or TRBV6-3 combines with J gene TRBJ2-7, with 12 nucleotides matching TRBD2. The V gene end was trimmed by 2 bases and the J gene end by 1 base; junction bases not matched to a gene: 6. The germline V gene encodes CDR1 MNHEY and CDR2 SVGEGT. The CDR3 loop spans 17 amino acids. The CDR3 loop is CASSYPATSGSSYEQYF. In DNA, the CDR3 is TGTGCCAGCAGTTACCCAGCGACTAGCGGGAGTTCCTACGAGCAGTACTTC.

As regards this clone: Different DNA sequences within this sample yield the same CDR3. V gene TRBV7-2 combines with J gene TRBJ1-5; the D gene is possibly TRBD1 (6 bases). Germline-derived CDR1 and CDR2 are SGHTA and FQGNSA. The CDR3 extends over 14 amino acids. V was trimmed by 5 bases and J by 6 bases, leaving 14 bases between them. The DNA for the CDR3 is TGTGCCAGCAGCCAACAGGGCCGGGGTCAGCCCCAGCATTTT. It yields the protein CASSQQGRGQPQHF.

V usage is TRBV2 and J usage is TRBJ1-4; D ambiguous. V dropped 1 base and J dropped 6 bases, with 15 bases sitting between them. The germline V gene has CDR1 SNHLY and CDR2 FYNNEI. The CDR3 sequence is 16 residues long. The DNA of the CDR3 is TGTGCCAGCAGTGAAGGGCTTTCCTCCGGGGATGAAAAACTGTTTTTT. Amino acids: CASSEGLSSGDEKLFF.

The rearrangement uses TRBV30 and TRBJ2-2, with 12 bases identical to TRBD2. The germline V gene has CDR1 GTSNPN and CDR2 SVGIG (reference sequence). The CDR3 is made up of 16 amino acids. The CDR3: CATKTSGRSLAGELFF. In DNA, the CDR3 is TGTGCTACCAAGACTAGCGGGAGATCTTTGGCCGGGGAGCTGTTTTTT.

The chain carries TRBV7-8 and TRBJ2-7, with D possibly being TRBD1 (6 bases). The V and J ends lost 3 bases and 6 bases respectively, with 15 bases between them. In germline, CDR1 is SGHVS, CDR2 FQNEAQ. The CDR3 totals 14 residues. CDR3 sequence: CASSFQRRGAEQYF. Here the CDR3 DNA reads TGTGCCAGCAGCTTTCAGCGCAGGGGAGCCGAGCAGTACTTC.

The chain has TRBV24-1 and TRBJ2-3; 9 positions agree with TRBD1. CDR1 and CDR2 (germline): KGHDR, SFDVKD. J lost 1 base, V lost 5 bases, and 9 bases had no gene match. The CDR3 loop spans 17 amino acids. In DNA, the CDR3 is TGTGCCACCAGTGGCCGGGACAGGGATTCGGGCACAGATACGCAGTATTTT. Translated, it gives CATSGRDRDSGTDTQYF.

Only one count was recorded for this clone. The chain links TRBV5-1 to TRBJ2-7; 8 bases are a match to TRBD2. Germline values: CDR1 SGHRS, CDR2 YFSETQ. The V segment lost 4 bases and the J segment 3 bases; nucleotides outside the gene matches: 9. CDR3 length: 15 amino acids. CDR3 sequence: CASSQLAGLNYEQYF. The CDR3 coding sequence is TGCGCCAGCAGCCAATTAGCGGGACTGAACTACGAGCAGTACTTC.

The chain uses TRBV5-5 and TRBJ2-7; D possibly corresponds to TRBD2 (6 bases). The germline V gene encodes CDR1 SGHKS and CDR2 YYEKEE (reference sequence). The CDR3 consists of 14 residues. V was cut by 7 bases and J by 0 bases, with 14 bases left in between. The CDR3 DNA reads as TGTGCCAGCGGGGGGACTCTAATCTCCTACGAGCAGTACTTC. Its protein is CASGGTLISYEQYF.